The following is a T cell receptor beta chain sequence with its context. V lost 4 bases to trimming and J lost 7 bases; unmatched junction nucleotides: 17. CDR1 and CDR2 (germline): SNHLY, FYNNEI. This CDR3 spans 18 amino acids. This specimen comes from a study of blood T cell repertoires in COVID-19. Looking at the study overall: The analysed material was cDNA or gDNA that came from T cells, B-cell-depleted T cells, or PBMCs.

Some clones are missing from TCRdb's copy, which holds only in-frame ones; the method was immunoSEQ multiplex PCR. The profile shows about 190,000 clones, 84% of them singletons. Sample: peripheral blood. V is TRBV2 and J is TRBJ2-1, with 9 bases that match TRBD2. This clonotype originated in a human donor in a cohort sampled during active COVID-19. Written as DNA, the CDR3 is TGTGCCAGCAGTGGTGGGGCGCTAGCGGGGCGGCCTGGGAATGAGCAGTTCTTC. This translates into CASSGGALAGRPGNEQFF.